The present T cell receptor (beta chain) was sequenced within a study of beta chain features in type 1 diabetes. Study conclusions and caveats: Type 1 diabetes patients showed a moderate but significant shortening of TCRB CDR3s in all four CD4+ subsets.

Germline CDR1 is SGDLS and CDR2 is YYNGEE. V lost 2 bases to trimming and J lost 4 bases; unmatched junction nucleotides: 1. The CDR3 is 14 amino acids. The investigators reverse transcribed all of the isolated RNA, so they sequenced expressed TCRB transcripts. Method: immunoSEQ multiplex PCR; TCRdb's copy keeps in-frame clones and lacks some. The sample has fewer than 500,000 clones; approximately 15% are singletons. On this clone itself: The antigen is undetermined. The same CDR3 is also encoded by other DNA sequences in this sample.

The genes are TRBV9 and TRBJ2-5; TRBD2 aligns across 11 bases. The sequencing input was naive CD4+ T cells from blood. This receptor was taken from a man under 40 in good health. The CDR3 nucleotides read TGTGCCAGCAGCGTCGGACTAGCGGGAGAGACCCAGTACTTC. Its translation: CASSVGLAGETQYF. Filled out from reference TRBV9 and TRBJ2-5, the complete variable domain reads DSGVTQTPKHLITATGQRVTLRCSPRSGDLSVYWYQQSLDQGLQFLIQYYNGEERAKGNILERFSAQQFPDLHSELNLSSLELGDSALYFCASSVGLAGETQYFGPGTRLLVL.